The T cell receptor beta chain under discussion was sequenced for a study of early T cells in non-severe SARS-CoV-2 infection. Each CDR3 protein is one row after TCRdb ran MiXCR on the 5' RACE reads. The repertoire holds about 40,000 distinct CDR3 sequences, with about 6% as singletons. This clonotype was detected ten times or more. This receptor was identified in an adult who was a healthcare worker with PCR-confirmed SARS-CoV-2 infection or an uninfected control (not recorded which). The input for sequencing was whole blood, taken at baseline.

The CDR3, as DNA: TGTGCCAGCAGTTTCGGGAGAGGCAATCAGCCCCAGCATTTT. Translation: CASSFGRGNQPQHF. J is TRBJ1-5 and V is TRBV27; no definite D call. Trimming shortened V by 3 bases and J by 2 bases, and 8 bases separated the two germline ends. Germline values: CDR1 MNHEY, CDR2 SMNVEV (reference sequence). This CDR3 is built from 14 residues.